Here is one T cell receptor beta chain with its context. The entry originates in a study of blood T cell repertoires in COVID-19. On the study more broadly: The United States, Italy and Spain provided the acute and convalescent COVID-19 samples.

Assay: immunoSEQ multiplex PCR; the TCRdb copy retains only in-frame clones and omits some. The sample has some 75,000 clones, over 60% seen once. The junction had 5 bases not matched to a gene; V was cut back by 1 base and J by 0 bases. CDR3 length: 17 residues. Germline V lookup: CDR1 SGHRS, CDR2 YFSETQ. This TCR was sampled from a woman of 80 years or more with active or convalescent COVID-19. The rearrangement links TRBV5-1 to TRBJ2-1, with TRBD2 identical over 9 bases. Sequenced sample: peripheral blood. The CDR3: CASSLLAGSSSYNEQFF. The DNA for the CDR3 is TGCGCCAGCAGCTTGCTAGCGGGGTCTAGCTCCTACAATGAGCAGTTCTTC.